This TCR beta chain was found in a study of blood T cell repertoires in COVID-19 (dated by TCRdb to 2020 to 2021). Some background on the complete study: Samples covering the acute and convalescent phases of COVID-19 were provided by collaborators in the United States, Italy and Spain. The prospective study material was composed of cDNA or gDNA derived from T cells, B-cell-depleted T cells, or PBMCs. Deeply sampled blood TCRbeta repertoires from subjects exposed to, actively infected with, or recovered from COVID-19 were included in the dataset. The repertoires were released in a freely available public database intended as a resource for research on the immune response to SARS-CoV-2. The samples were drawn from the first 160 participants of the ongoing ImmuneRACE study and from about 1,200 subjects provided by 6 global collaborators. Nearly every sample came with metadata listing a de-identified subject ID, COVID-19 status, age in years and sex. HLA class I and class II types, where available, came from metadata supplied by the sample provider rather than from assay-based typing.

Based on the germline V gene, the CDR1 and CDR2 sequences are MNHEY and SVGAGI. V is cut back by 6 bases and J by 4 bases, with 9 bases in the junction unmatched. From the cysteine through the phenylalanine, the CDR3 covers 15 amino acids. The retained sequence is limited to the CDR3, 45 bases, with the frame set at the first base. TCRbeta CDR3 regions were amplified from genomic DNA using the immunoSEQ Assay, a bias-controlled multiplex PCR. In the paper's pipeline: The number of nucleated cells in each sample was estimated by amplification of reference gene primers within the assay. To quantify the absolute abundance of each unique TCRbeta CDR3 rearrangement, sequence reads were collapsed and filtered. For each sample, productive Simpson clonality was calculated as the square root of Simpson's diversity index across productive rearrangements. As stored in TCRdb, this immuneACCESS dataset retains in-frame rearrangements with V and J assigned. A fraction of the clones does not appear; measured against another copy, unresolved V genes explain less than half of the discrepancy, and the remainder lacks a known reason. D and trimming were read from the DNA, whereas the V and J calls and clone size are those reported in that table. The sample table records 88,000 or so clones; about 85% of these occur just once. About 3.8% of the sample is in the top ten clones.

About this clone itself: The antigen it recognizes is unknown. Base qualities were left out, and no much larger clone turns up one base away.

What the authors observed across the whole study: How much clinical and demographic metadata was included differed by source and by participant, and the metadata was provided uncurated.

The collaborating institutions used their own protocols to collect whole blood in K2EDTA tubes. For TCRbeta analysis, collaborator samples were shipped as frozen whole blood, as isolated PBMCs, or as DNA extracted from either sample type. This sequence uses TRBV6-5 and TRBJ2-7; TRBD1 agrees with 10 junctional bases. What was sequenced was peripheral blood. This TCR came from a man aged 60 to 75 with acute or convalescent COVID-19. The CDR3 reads CASSQPGQGLYEQYF. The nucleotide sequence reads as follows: TGTGCCAGCAGCCAGCCGGGACAGGGGCTGTACGAGCAGTACTTC.